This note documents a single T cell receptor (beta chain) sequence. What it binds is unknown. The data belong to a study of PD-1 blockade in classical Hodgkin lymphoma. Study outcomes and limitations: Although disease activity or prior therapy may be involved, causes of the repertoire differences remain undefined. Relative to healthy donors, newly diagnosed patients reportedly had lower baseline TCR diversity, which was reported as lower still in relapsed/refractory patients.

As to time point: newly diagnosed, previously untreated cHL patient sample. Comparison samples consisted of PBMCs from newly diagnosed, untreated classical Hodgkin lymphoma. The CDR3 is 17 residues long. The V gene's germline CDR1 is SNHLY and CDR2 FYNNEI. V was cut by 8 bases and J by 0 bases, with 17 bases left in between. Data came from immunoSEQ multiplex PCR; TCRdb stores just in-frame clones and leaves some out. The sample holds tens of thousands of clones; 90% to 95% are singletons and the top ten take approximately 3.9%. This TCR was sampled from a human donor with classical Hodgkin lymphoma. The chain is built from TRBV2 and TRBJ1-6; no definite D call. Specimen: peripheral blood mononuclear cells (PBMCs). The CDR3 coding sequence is TGTGCCAGCTCTGGGGTAGGCAAGCCCTCCTATAATTCACCCCTCCACTTT. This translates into CASSGVGKPSYNSPLHF.